This TCR beta chain was documented in a study of T cell changes during pregnancy in multiple sclerosis. TCRdb's table, derived via immunoSEQ multiplex PCR, lists solely in-frame clones and lacks some. The sample carries tens of thousands of clones, around 90% recorded once. Germline-derived CDR1 and CDR2 are SEHNR and FQNEAQ (reference sequence). Trimming took 1 base from V and 5 from J, leaving 7 bases between them. The CDR3 is 13 residues long. Sequenced here: peripheral blood, sampled in the second trimester of pregnancy. This TCR was recovered from a female donor with multiple sclerosis, enrolled in a pregnancy study. The rearrangement joins TRBV7-9 to TRBJ2-3, with D maybe TRBD1 (5 bases). The CDR3 here is CASSLEGVDTQYF. The CDR3 region has the DNA TGTGCCAGCAGCTTAGAAGGGGTAGATACGCAGTATTTT. Full variable domain (rest looked up from reference TRBV7-9 and TRBJ2-3): DTGVSQNPRHKITKRGQNVTFRCDPISEHNRLYWYRQTLGQGPEFLTYFQNEAQLEKSRLLSDRFSAERPKGSFSTLEIQRTEQGDSAMYLCASSLEGVDTQYFGPGTRLTVL.